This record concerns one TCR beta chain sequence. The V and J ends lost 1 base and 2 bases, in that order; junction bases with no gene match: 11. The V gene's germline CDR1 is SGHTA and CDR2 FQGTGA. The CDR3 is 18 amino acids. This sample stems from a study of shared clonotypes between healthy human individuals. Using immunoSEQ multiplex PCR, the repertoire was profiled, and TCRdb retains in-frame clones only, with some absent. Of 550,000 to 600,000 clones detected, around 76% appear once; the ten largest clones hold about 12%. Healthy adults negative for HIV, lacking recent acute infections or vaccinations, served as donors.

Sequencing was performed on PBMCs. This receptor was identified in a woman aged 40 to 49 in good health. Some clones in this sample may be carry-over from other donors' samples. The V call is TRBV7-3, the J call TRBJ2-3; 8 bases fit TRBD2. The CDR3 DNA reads TGTGCCAGCAGCTTAAAAGGGGGTCCAGCGGGAGTCACAGATACGCAGTATTTT. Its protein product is CASSLKGGPAGVTDTQYF.